This T cell receptor beta chain was sequenced during a study of cytomegalovirus exposure and HLA in healthy donors (dated by TCRdb to the late 2010s). About the full investigation: The roughly 670 repertoires of the first cohort and the 120 validation repertoires were produced on the same platform, according to a later analysis. The study combined high-throughput TCR immunosequencing, statistical association of individual TCRs with disease status, and machine learning to predict cytomegalovirus infection status. The study was designed to test whether signatures of past pathogen exposure could be identified by cataloging public T cell receptors. In addition to the first cohort of approximately 650 subjects, a separate validation cohort of 130 or so different subjects was used.

The CDR3 holds 15 amino acids from the cysteine to the phenylalanine. Only the CDR3 region is kept as DNA, spanning 45 bases read in frame from base 1. The germline V gene specifies SGHVS as CDR1 and FQNEAQ as CDR2. V ends up 2 bases short and J 4 bases short, with an unmatched junction base count of 1. Broad study findings and their caveats: A later analysis lacked HLA typing for the validation cohort, so it scored co-occurrence in that cohort across all 110 or so repertoires. Three of the identified cytomegalovirus-associated TCR beta chains were confirmed in vitro to be specific for cytomegalovirus antigens. The study listed 150 to 200 TCR beta chains as associated with cytomegalovirus. The authors suggested that the approach could potentially be extended to other disease states and immunological phenotypes. Across donors, most TCR sequences were observed very rarely, whereas some public TCRs were present in many individuals. Cytomegalovirus status was reported to be diagnosed by the classifier with high specificity and sensitivity in both the original and validation cohorts. Of the cluster scores, 85% to 95% were above 0 in a later analysis, which found that TCRs clustered in the first cohort also tended to co-occur in the approximately 120 validation repertoires.

Donors formed part of the validation cohort, which comprised 120 or so subjects and was distinct from the first cohort of under 800 subjects. Libraries were made using the immunoSEQ multiplex PCR assay. Per the authors' processing: A statistical classification framework was built for diagnosing cytomegalovirus status from the catalog of TCR beta chain sequences. TCRdb re-hosts the immuneACCESS table, in-frame sequences only. Its copies lack some clones; in the studies checked, an unresolved V gene accounts for under half of them, and the cause for the rest is not known. Clonal size and the V and J genes are those of that table, whereas D and trimming came from the DNA. This sample comprises 100,000 to 150,000 clones, roughly 90% of them detected only once. The top ten clonotypes cover about 2% of the sample. A remark on this clone: There is no known antigen for this receptor. Per-base quality was not reported, and no clone a single base away is much larger than it.

This TCR derives from a woman aged 18-29 years in good health and CMV-seronegative. The V gene is TRBV7-8 and the J gene is TRBJ2-1; TRBD2 aligns with 11 central bases. The sample consisted of PBMCs. CDR3 loop: CASSLRLAGYNEQFF. Read as DNA, the sequence is TGTGCCAGCAGCTTAAGACTAGCGGGGTACAATGAGCAGTTCTTC.